These T cell receptor beta chains were read from a single sample in a study of blood T cell repertoires in COVID-19. Data came from immunoSEQ multiplex PCR; TCRdb stores just in-frame clones and leaves some out. The sample has approximately 270,000 clones, approximately 85% seen once. Material for sequencing was PBMCs or T cells enriched from blood (not recorded which). The receptor source for this set is a woman aged 45-60 years who had recovered from COVID-19. CDR3s leave out the opening cysteine and the closing phenylalanine or tryptophan. A D gene is named only where the DNA matches it firmly.

V	J	D	CDR3
TRBV2	TRBJ1-1	NA	ATFTMGRTRNTEAF
TRBV7-9	TRBJ2-5	NA	ASSPNFRETQY
TRBV19	TRBJ2-7	NA	ASTLTPGQLYEQY
TRBV27	TRBJ1-4	TRBD1	ASSFGQGFEKLF
TRBV15	TRBJ2-5	TRBD2	ATSRAGGTSKETQY
TRBV7-9	TRBJ1-6	NA	AGSPWENSPLH
TRBV7-8	TRBJ1-5	TRBD1	ASSLSFYRQGAQPQH
TRBV3-1/TRBV3-2	TRBJ2-1	TRBD2	ASSPGTSGWGGYNEQF
TRBV6-5	TRBJ2-3	TRBD2	ASSYGLASSDTQY
TRBV7-2	TRBJ2-5	TRBD2	ASSLTGGRRETQY
TRBV7-9	TRBJ1-3	NA	ASSPGESGNTIY
TRBV2	TRBJ1-2	NA	ASSERQGRGYT
TRBV28	TRBJ1-2	NA	ASSDTMESNGYT
TRBV7-9	TRBJ2-5	NA	ASSLEGATETQY
TRBV18	TRBJ1-4	NA	ASSDLQGSNEKLF
TRBV10-3	TRBJ2-7	TRBD2	AISGGTSYEQY
TRBV3-1/TRBV3-2	TRBJ2-3	TRBD2	ASSQGLAGTDTQY
TRBV20-1	TRBJ2-7	NA	SASFFVEQY
TRBV7-9	TRBJ1-5	TRBD1	ASSTTTGDGNQPQH
TRBV9	TRBJ2-1	TRBD1	ASSVIQGEYERNEQF
TRBV28	TRBJ2-7	NA	ASSFFHSSYEQY
TRBV2	TRBJ1-1	TRBD1	ASSPQGGSEAF
TRBV10-3	TRBJ2-7	TRBD2	AISAAGASYPYEQY
TRBV5-6	TRBJ1-2	TRBD1	ASSRDRGRGGYT
TRBV5-1	TRBJ1-2	TRBD1	ASSPGQANYGYT
TRBV12-3/TRBV12-4	TRBJ2-1	NA	ASSFPRNEQF
TRBV12-3/TRBV12-4	TRBJ2-7	TRBD1	ASSFDRGRQY
TRBV19	TRBJ2-1	TRBD1	ASTPGTGGWFNEQF
TRBV28	TRBJ2-1	NA	ASSPGRGYNEQF
TRBV11-2	TRBJ2-1	NA	ASSSNEADKGYNEQF
TRBV5-4	TRBJ2-5	NA	ASSYNREEETQY
TRBV28	TRBJ2-7	TRBD2	ASSLDTGGPGHYEQY
TRBV5-6	TRBJ2-7	TRBD2	ASSATSGRTWEQY
TRBV5-1	TRBJ2-5	TRBD2	ASAKAGVEGETQY
TRBV5-1	TRBJ1-6	NA	ASSLDVRNSPLH
TRBV19	TRBJ2-2	TRBD1	ASISGTGIGELF
TRBV15	TRBJ2-1	TRBD1	ATSRGGQGSYNEQF
TRBV6-5	TRBJ2-2	NA	ASLGQPLGPGELF
TRBV2	TRBJ2-5	TRBD2	ASTGLAQQETQY
TRBV19	TRBJ1-1	NA	ASSMANMNTEAF
TRBV7-9	TRBJ1-2	TRBD1	ASSSWDREVGYT
TRBV7-6	TRBJ2-2	NA	ASSSVDQRWGGVGELF
TRBV7-9	TRBJ2-1	TRBD1	ASSKGAPRPNEQF
TRBV5-1	TRBJ2-7	TRBD2	ASSLSSGRSSTYEQY
TRBV7-7	TRBJ1-3	NA	ASSPAGTDTIY
TRBV15	TRBJ2-7	NA	ATRRTGNSYEQY
TRBV5-1	TRBJ2-1	TRBD2	ASSLAGGPGEQF
TRBV19	TRBJ1-4	TRBD1	ASLPSRLGTGNEKLF
TRBV5-4	TRBJ2-7	NA	ASSSTETKKY
TRBV11-2	TRBJ1-3	NA	ASSLQGFSGNTIY
TRBV7-9	TRBJ2-1	NA	ASRVTNNEQF
TRBV3-1/TRBV3-2	TRBJ2-6	NA	ASTREGGSGANVLT
TRBV5-1	TRBJ2-7	TRBD2	ASSLVGTRRSGSSYEQY
TRBV9	TRBJ2-2	NA	ASSVWEWGTGELF